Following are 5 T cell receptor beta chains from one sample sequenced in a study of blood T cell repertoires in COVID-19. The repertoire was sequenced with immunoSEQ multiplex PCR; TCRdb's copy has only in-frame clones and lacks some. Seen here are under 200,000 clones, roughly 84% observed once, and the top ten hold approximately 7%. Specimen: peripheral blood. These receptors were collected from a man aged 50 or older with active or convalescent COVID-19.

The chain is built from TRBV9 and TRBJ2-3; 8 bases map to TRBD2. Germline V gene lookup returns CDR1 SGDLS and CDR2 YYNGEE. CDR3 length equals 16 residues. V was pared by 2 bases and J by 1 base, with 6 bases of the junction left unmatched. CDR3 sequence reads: CASSVALAVGTDTQYF. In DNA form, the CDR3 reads TGTGCCAGCAGCGTCGCACTAGCGGTGGGCACAGATACGCAGTATTTT.

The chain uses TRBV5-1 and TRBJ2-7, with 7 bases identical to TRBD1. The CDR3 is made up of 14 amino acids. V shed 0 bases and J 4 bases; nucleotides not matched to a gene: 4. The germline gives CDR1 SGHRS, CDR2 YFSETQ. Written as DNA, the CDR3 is TGCGCCAGCAGCTTGGAGCCAGGGGGTTACGAGCAGTACTTC. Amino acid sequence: CASSLEPGGYEQYF.

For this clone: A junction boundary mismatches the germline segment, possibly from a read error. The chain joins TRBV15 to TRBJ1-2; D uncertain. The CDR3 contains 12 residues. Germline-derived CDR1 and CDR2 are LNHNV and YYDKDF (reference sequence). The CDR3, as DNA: TGTGCCACCAGCGGAGACCTCTATGGCTACACCTTC. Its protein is CATSGDLYGYTF.

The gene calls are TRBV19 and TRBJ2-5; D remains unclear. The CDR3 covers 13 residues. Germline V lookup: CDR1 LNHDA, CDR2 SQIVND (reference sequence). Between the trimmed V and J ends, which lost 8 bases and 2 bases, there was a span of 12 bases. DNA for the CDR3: TGTGCCAGTTTGAGTCCTCAACAAGAGACCCAGTACTTC. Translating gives CASLSPQQETQYF.

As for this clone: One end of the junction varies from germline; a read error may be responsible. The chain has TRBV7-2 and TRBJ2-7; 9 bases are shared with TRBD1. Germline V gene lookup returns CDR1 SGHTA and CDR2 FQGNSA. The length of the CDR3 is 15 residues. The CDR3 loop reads CASSPSRDRDYVQYF. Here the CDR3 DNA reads TGTGCCAGCAGCCCAAGTCGGGACAGGGATTACGTGCAGTACTTC.